The source of this TCR beta chain is a study of regulatory T cells in long-lasting Graves disease listed by TCRdb under 2021. Background on the whole study: Antithyroid drugs had been taken for less than 3 months by newly diagnosed Graves' disease patients. This study used TCR sequencing and RNA sequencing of peripheral blood to compare persistent Graves' disease patients against newly diagnosed Graves' disease patients. The study was registered as a clinical trial and conducted in China. TCR sequencing covered some 13 persistent and some 20 newly diagnosed Graves' disease patients, some 33 samples in total.

The meaning of the sample's time point label: newly diagnosed GD, antithyroid drugs for less than 3 months. For both TCR sequencing and RNA sequencing, RNA was extracted from PBMCs in TRIzol. The diagnosis of Graves' disease followed American Thyroid Association guidelines. Patients were recruited from an endocrinology department in Xi'an, China. Each patient gave about 10 milliliters of peripheral blood, collected in an EDTA anticoagulant tube. Ficoll Paque Plus density gradient separation was used to isolate PBMCs, and no further T cell sorting was done. An Agilent 2100 Bioanalyzer and agarose gel were used to check RNA quality, while a NanoDrop 2000 measured RNA concentration. The CDR3 has 21 amino acids, counting the end cysteine and phenylalanine. Only the CDR3 region is kept as DNA, spanning 63 bases read in frame from base 1. Trimming leaves V shorter by 3 bases and J shorter by 0 bases, with the junction holding 15 bases beyond the gene matches. Sequences MNHEY (CDR1) and SVGAGI (CDR2) are obtained from the germline V gene.

Library preparation employed multiplex PCR. TCRdb names Illumina HiSeq 4000 as the instrument used. To build TCR beta libraries, CDR3 regions were amplified by Arm-PCR using iRepertoire HTBI primers. PCR products were gel purified before sequencing. The source study handled its data this way. Across samples, 62 TRBV and roughly 13 TRBJ segments were identified and used for gene usage analysis of CDR3 amino acid clonotypes. Filtered high-quality paired reads were merged into contigs using COPE and FqMerger. BLAST was used to align contigs to the IMGT TRBV, TRBD and TRBJ reference genes, and CDR3 was defined following IMGT. Any clonotype with a frequency above 0.1% was classified as a highly expanded clone. Shannon entropy served as the measure of repertoire diversity, while the Gini coefficient captured V-J evenness. A clonotype found in more than one individual was treated as public. The public reads were quality trimmed at Q25 with fastp and then assembled into clones with MiXCR by TCRdb, keeping productive beta chains. Every entry covers one CDR3 protein and lists the most common genes and DNA from its rows. It is TCRdb's table, rather than the study itself, that gives the V and J calls and clone size. The sample table records 550,000 or so distinct CDR3 sequences; approximately 12% of these occur just once. Roughly 8.9% of the sample rests with the top ten.

Concerning this clonotype: The antigen it binds to is not known. No base qualities exist here, and no much larger clone lies one base off it.

Findings and caveats that apply to the study as a whole: Compared with newly diagnosed patients, patients with persistent Graves' disease had lower TCR Shannon entropy and fewer highly expanded clones, which suggests clonal expansion. More public clonotypes were shared among persistent patients (around 2,600) than among newly diagnosed patients (over 900). Peripheral blood alone was examined, since thyroid tissue, which constituted the primary lesion, could not be accessed. Sequencing and analysis were restricted to the TCR beta chain. Preferential use of TRBV28, TRBJ1-2 and TRBJ2-5 was observed in persistent disease, whereas TRBV20-1 and TRBJ2-1 were favored in newly diagnosed disease. The authors acknowledged the small sample size as a limitation that may reduce accuracy.

This sample was shared with a second study, whose subject was T cells in Graves' hyperthyroidism and ophthalmopathy. Per that second paper: Stable Graves' hyperthyroidism was defined as the absence of progression to ophthalmopathy over 18 months of follow-up. Hyperthyroidism patients were aged 18 to 65 years and newly diagnosed, with disease duration of less than 2 months. Any patient with an uncontrolled infection, another autoimmune disease, pregnancy or lactation was excluded. Diagnoses were established on the basis of clinical symptoms, serum thyroxine and TRAb, thyroid ultrasound, and orbital computed tomography. For the first round of RT-PCR on the TCR CDR3, the HTBI primer set was used together with the Qiagen OneStep RT-PCR kit. Most expanded thyroid clonotypes (frequency above 0.001) were also detected in blood, a finding suggesting that blood repertoires may reflect thyroid immune responses. A model built on a 13 V-J signature distinguished ophthalmopathy from stable hyperthyroidism, reaching 85% to 90% sensitivity and about 81% specificity in cross-validation and 80%/75% in testing. In validation, the model predicted progression to ophthalmopathy a median of 6.5 months before onset, with approximately 71% sensitivity and roughly 73% specificity. To identify distinguishing TCR V-J signatures, a discovery cohort of 100 or so patients was used, comprising 40 to 45 with Graves' ophthalmopathy and some 60 with stable Graves' hyperthyroidism. An independent validation cohort of fewer than 20 hyperthyroidism patients and approximately 15 patients who later progressed to ophthalmopathy tested prospective prediction of ophthalmopathy. For training and testing, the roughly 100 patients in the discovery cohort were randomly divided in a 7:3 ratio. The study also compared thyroid tissue and blood T-cell repertoires from a handful of Graves' hyperthyroidism patients. After sampling, hyperthyroidism patients received methimazole starting at 30 mg daily, and ophthalmopathy patients received high-dose intravenous methylprednisolone. Libraries were constructed in a second round of multiplex PCR, after which size selection and purification were carried out. Sequencing of the libraries was done on an Illumina HiSeq2000 using paired-end 100 bp reads. SOAPnuke was used to process the raw data, with reads discarded if the reads contained adapters or uncalled bases, had a mean Phred below 15, or lacked an exact constant-primer or identifier match. High-quality paired reads were merged with COPE v1.2.5, and unique nucleotide sequences were defined as clonotypes. MiTCR v1.1 was used to align the clonotypes against IMGT TRBV, TRBD and TRBJ reference segments. The analysis included only V-J combinations with a frequency above 0.0001, which together covered 99% to 99.2% of the repertoires. The TCS score was defined as the ratio of F50 (clonal expansion) to E x V (chaos), calculated using BLOSUM62-based TCRdist between CDR3 peptides within each V-J. Welch's t-statistics and random forest reduced fewer than 600 V-J features to about 12, which were used in a naive Bayes classifier (R e1071). Sample size was not statistically predetermined, and investigators were not blinded to group allocation. TCR Vbeta CDR3 sequencing of 120 to 150 peripheral blood samples (over 40 ophthalmopathy, around 80 hyperthyroidism and approximately 17 progressor patients) is reported in the paper.

The TCR was taken from a woman aged 25 to 39 with Graves disease. Donor details come from another sample of the same person, matched by shared clones. The material was peripheral blood mononuclear cells (PBMCs), obtained at new diagnosis, from a patient treated with antithyroid drugs. The rearrangement joined TRBV6-5 to TRBJ2-1; the junction holds 12 bases that match TRBD1. The nucleotide sequence reads TGTGCCAGCAGTTATCTCCCCGCCGGGACAGGGGGCCTGAGCTCCTACAATGAGCAGTTCTTC. This yields the protein CASSYLPAGTGGLSSYNEQFF.